This T cell receptor (beta chain) was captured by sequencing in a study of T cells after posttransplantation cyclophosphamide. The naive gate required viable CD3+CD4+ or CD3+CD8+ cells with CCR7+CD45RA+CD45RO-CD95-CD27+CD28+ phenotype. Assay: immunoSEQ multiplex PCR; the TCRdb copy retains only in-frame clones and omits some. In the table there are around 31,000 clones, roughly 90% of which are singletons. The CDR3 has 16 amino acids. V gave up 4 bases and J gave up 7 bases; unmatched junction bases: 11. CDR1 is SGHRS and CDR2 is YFSETQ in the germline V gene. This TCR was recovered from a man in his thirties or forties in good health and a related stem cell transplant donor. The sample consisted of naive CD4+ T cells sorted from blood. This chain connects TRBV5-1 to TRBJ1-1; TRBD1 aligns across 12 bases. CDR3 protein: CASSPRPGQGADEAFF. CDR3 DNA sequence: TGCGCCAGCAGCCCACGGCCGGGACAGGGGGCGGATGAAGCTTTCTTT. Complete variable domain (other parts from reference TRBV5-1 and TRBJ1-1): KAGVTQTPRYLIKTRGQQVTLSCSPISGHRSVSWYQQTPGQGLQFLFEYFSETQRNKGNFPGRFSGRQFSNSRSEMNVSTLELGDSALYLCASSPRPGQGADEAFFGQGTRLTVV.